These 26 T cell receptor beta chains came from one sample sequenced in a study of T-cell reconstitution after alpha-beta-depleted transplantation in children. Preparation of the TCRbeta library involved a method that used unique molecular identifiers. Via MiXCR, TCRdb re-called the PCR reads, giving one row per CDR3 protein. The sample lists just under 550,000 distinct CDR3 sequences; about 16% were seen once. The sequencing here drew on PBMCs from the stem cell graft donor, taken from the stem cell graft. These receptors were taken from a human donor who donated a stem cell graft to a child with acute lymphoblastic leukemia.

The V call is TRBV5-6, the J call TRBJ2-7; TRBD1 might be the D (6 bases). This CDR3 contains 14 residues. Germline assignment: CDR1 SGHDT and CDR2 YYEEEE. V was shortened by 4 bases and J by 6 bases, with 17 bases between the two germline ends. CDR3 nucleotide sequence: TGTGCCAGCAGCCTACAGGGACGGTGGTTCGAGCAGTACTTC. This codes for CASSLQGRWFEQYF.

The rearrangement links TRBV12-3 or TRBV12-4 to TRBJ1-2, with D perhaps matching TRBD1 (6 bases). This CDR3 has 14 residues. Trimming took off 6 bases at V and 2 bases at J, with 13 bases between the two ends. DNA for the CDR3: TGTGCCAGCAGCGTCGGGACATTAAACTATGGCTACACCTTC. This encodes CASSVGTLNYGYTF.

This clonotype has a handful of counts. This sequence joins TRBV9 and TRBJ2-7; 8 positions match TRBD2. The CDR3 is 15 residues long. The ends lost 3 bases at V and 3 bases at J; junction bases unmatched: 8. Germline CDR1 and CDR2: SGDLS and YYNGEE. CDR3 bases: TGTGCCAGCAGCGGACCGAGCGGGAGTGGCTACGAGCAGTACTTC. Translation gives CASSGPSGSGYEQYF.

Many counts were recorded for this clonotype. The V gene is TRBV9, the J gene TRBJ2-7; TRBD1 matches 8 bases. The junction had 4 bases not matched to a gene; V was cut back by 3 bases and J by 2 bases. The germline CDR1 and CDR2 sequences are SGDLS and YYNGEE. This CDR3 region has 14 residues. CDR3 residues: CASSEAGGTYEQYF. The CDR3, as DNA: TGTGCCAGCAGCGAAGCAGGGGGCACCTACGAGCAGTACTTC.

The J gene is TRBJ1-1, the V gene TRBV29-1; the D gene is possibly TRBD1 (6 bases). The CDR3 loop spans 13 amino acids. Germline CDR1 is SQVTM and CDR2 is ANQGSEA. Here the CDR3 reads CTGAGAGDTEAFF. The CDR3 coding sequence is TGCACCGGGGCGGGGGCCGGGGACACTGAAGCTTTCTTT. Together with reference TRBV29-1 and TRBJ1-1, the CDR3 gives the full variable domain: SAVISQKPSRDICQRGTSLTIQCQVDSQVTMMFWYRQQPGQSLTLIATANQGSEATYESGFVIDKFPISRPNLTFSTLTVSNMSPEDSSIYLCTGAGAGDTEAFFGQGTRLTVV.

The chain couples TRBV5-1 to TRBJ2-1; unclear D gene. The V and J ends lost 4 bases and 4 bases respectively, with 18 bases between them. The CDR3 extends over 16 amino acids. CDR1 SGHRS and CDR2 YFSETQ come from the germline V gene. The CDR3 spells CASSPSGSTLYNEQFF. DNA of the CDR3: TGCGCCAGCAGCCCGAGTGGGTCCACCCTTTACAATGAGCAGTTCTTC.

V and J are TRBV25-1 and TRBJ2-5; the D is unclear. Germline V lookup: CDR1 MGHDK, CDR2 SYGVNS. Trimming stripped 3 bases from V and 1 base from J, with 9 bases between. The CDR3 spans 14 residues. CDR3 coding DNA: TGTGCCAGCAGTGATATGGGGTTCCAAGAGACCCAGTACTTC. Translating gives CASSDMGFQETQYF.

The CDR3 loop reads CASSPSSRPSHEQYF. Here the CDR3 DNA reads TGTGCCAGCTCACCAAGTTCCAGGCCGAGCCACGAGCAGTACTTC. V and J are TRBV18 and TRBJ2-7; no reliable D call. The CDR3 contains 15 residues. Per the germline V gene, CDR1 is KGHSH and CDR2 is LQKENI. V was shortened by 2 bases and J by 5 bases, with 16 bases between the two germline ends.

The sample holds a few counts of this clonotype. The rearrangement links TRBV7-9 to TRBJ2-7, with 9 nucleotides matching TRBD2. This CDR3 spans 14 amino acids. J was trimmed by 6 bases and V by 3 bases; bases with no gene match: 6. Germline assignment: CDR1 SEHNR and CDR2 FQNEAQ (reference sequence). CDR3 nucleotide sequence: TGTGCCAGCAGCTTCTGGCGGGAGGGGGGCGAGCAGTACTTC. It specifies CASSFWREGGEQYF. Based on the CDR3 plus reference TRBV7-9 and TRBJ2-7, the full variable domain is DTGVSQNPRHKITKRGQNVTFRCDPISEHNRLYWYRQTLGQGPEFLTYFQNEAQLEKSRLLSDRFSAERPKGSFSTLEIQRTEQGDSAMYLCASSFWREGGEQYFGPGTRLTVT.

This clonotype showed up just a few times. V usage is TRBV9 and J usage is TRBJ2-3; D is unresolved. Trimming cost V 1 base and J 0 bases, with 12 bases left between them. The CDR3 is 16 residues long. Germline CDR1 and CDR2: SGDLS and YYNGEE. The CDR3 DNA follows: TGTGCCAGCAGCGTAAACACGGCCACTAGCACAGATACGCAGTATTTT. Protein product: CASSVNTATSTDTQYF.

This clonotype came up a few times. This sequence joins TRBV7-9 and TRBJ2-3; D is ambiguous. Germline values: CDR1 SEHNR, CDR2 FQNEAQ (reference sequence). The CDR3 contains 14 residues. Trimming shortened V by 2 bases and J by 4 bases, and 10 bases separated the two germline ends. The CDR3 DNA follows: TGTGCCAGCAGCTTACAGTCTGGCCCAGATACGCAGTATTTT. It encodes CASSLQSGPDTQYF.

The chain carries TRBV7-2 and TRBJ2-1; TRBD2 aligns across 8 bases. The germline V gene has CDR1 SGHTA and CDR2 FQGNSA. CDR3 length equals 15 residues. Losses at the gene ends were 5 bases for V and 9 bases for J; bases not matched to a gene: 12. The CDR3 is CASSATSGALLEQFF. For the CDR3, the DNA is TGTGCCAGCAGCGCAACTAGCGGAGCGCTGCTTGAGCAGTTCTTC.

This clonotype turned up a few times. This chain joins TRBV5-1 and TRBJ2-1; 11 bases align to TRBD2. The germline gives CDR1 SGHRS, CDR2 YFSETQ. V was pared by 0 bases and J by 0 bases, with 11 bases of the junction left unmatched. The length of the CDR3 is 20 residues. CDR3 sequence (DNA): TGCGCCAGCAGCTTGGCGTTAGGACTAGCGGGCCAGGGCTCCTACAATGAGCAGTTCTTC. Translation gives CASSLALGLAGQGSYNEQFF. The complete variable domain, with remaining parts taken from reference TRBV5-1 and TRBJ2-1, reads KAGVTQTPRYLIKTRGQQVTLSCSPISGHRSVSWYQQTPGQGLQFLFEYFSETQRNKGNFPGRFSGRQFSNSRSEMNVSTLELGDSALYLCASSLALGLAGQGSYNEQFFGPGTRLTVL.

The chain has TRBV5-1 and TRBJ2-1; 7 nucleotides match TRBD2. V was clipped by 7 bases and J by 9 bases; unmatched bases: 7. Germline CDR1 SGHRS, CDR2 YFSETQ. The CDR3 loop spans 12 amino acids. In DNA, the CDR3 is TGCGCCAGCCACGCGGGAGAGGTTGAGCAGTTCTTC. It yields the protein CASHAGEVEQFF.

This clonotype was observed a few times. The chain has TRBV6-5 and TRBJ1-4, with D hard to call. CDR3 size: 15 residues. Germline assignment: CDR1 MNHEY and CDR2 SVGAGI. Trimming removed 0 bases from V and 0 bases from J, with 5 bases in between. CDR3 amino acids: CASSYSEATNEKLFF. Written as DNA, the CDR3 is TGTGCCAGCAGTTACTCTGAAGCAACTAATGAAAAACTGTTTTTT.

The gene calls are TRBV4-1 and TRBJ2-2, with 8 bases fitting TRBD2. The V gene end was trimmed by 0 bases and the J gene end by 3 bases; junction bases not matched to a gene: 3. The CDR3 has 16 amino acids. Germline V gene lookup returns CDR1 MGHRA and CDR2 YSYEKL. CDR3 amino acids: CASSQEHGRDTGELFF. CDR3 in DNA: TGCGCCAGCAGCCAAGAACACGGGAGGGACACCGGGGAGCTGTTTTTT.

In this sample, this clonotype turned up a few times. This chain joins TRBV7-9 and TRBJ2-7; 10 bases align to TRBD2. J lost 5 bases, V lost 2 bases, and 6 bases had no gene match. Germline CDR1 is SEHNR and CDR2 is FQNEAQ (reference sequence). This CDR3 contains 15 residues. The CDR3 sequence is CASSLTGTSAHEQYF. CDR3 in DNA: TGTGCCAGCAGCTTAACTGGGACTAGCGCCCACGAGCAGTACTTC.

There are a few counts of this clonotype. V usage is TRBV5-1 and J usage is TRBJ2-5; 10 bases agree with TRBD2. Germline V CDR1 and CDR2: SGHRS, YFSETQ. V dropped 0 bases and J dropped 2; count of bases not matched to a gene: 7. The CDR3 has 17 amino acids. The CDR3 loop reads CASSLGTSGADQETQYF. The CDR3 nucleotides read TGCGCCAGCAGCTTGGGGACTAGCGGAGCCGATCAAGAGACCCAGTACTTC.

This clonotype has more than one count but fewer than ten. The genes are TRBV20-1 and TRBJ2-1; unclear D gene. CDR1 and CDR2 from the germline V gene are DFQATT and SNEGSKA (reference sequence). Trimming stripped 6 bases from V and 2 bases from J, with 14 bases between. This CDR3 is built from 14 residues. The CDR3 region has the DNA TGCAGTGCCCGGCTACCCCGAGCCTACAATGAGCAGTTCTTC. The encoded protein is CSARLPRAYNEQFF.

V is TRBV12-3 or TRBV12-4 and J is TRBJ1-6; D remains unclear. Trimming took off 3 bases at V and 8 bases at J, with 14 bases between the two ends. The CDR3 is 15 residues long. CDR3 bases: TGTGCCAGCAGTTTTAACGCCGAAATTTATTCACCCCTCCACTTT. Translated: CASSFNAEIYSPLHF.

This clonotype was seen a handful of times. V and J are TRBV7-2 and TRBJ2-7, with 8 bases aligning to TRBD1. Germline CDR1 SGHTA, CDR2 FQGNSA. The CDR3 contains 16 residues. Trimming took 5 bases from V and 3 from J; bases not matched to a gene: 12. The CDR3 DNA follows: TGTGCCAGCAGCCATCTCCTTCGGGACAGGAGCTACGAGCAGTACTTC. As protein: CASSHLLRDRSYEQYF.

The CDR3 sequence is CASSGWQAGLAGSNEQFF. Here the CDR3 DNA reads TGTGCCAGTAGTGGATGGCAAGCCGGACTAGCGGGATCCAATGAGCAGTTCTTC. V is TRBV19 and J is TRBJ2-1; TRBD2 matches at 12 bases. Germline values: CDR1 LNHDA, CDR2 SQIVND (reference sequence). Germline trimming cut 5 bases from V and 6 bases from J; bases unmatched to any gene: 14. The CDR3 is 18 residues long.

The chain joins TRBV4-1 to TRBJ2-7, with 10 bases aligning to TRBD1. Germline CDR1 and CDR2: MGHRA and YSYEKL. There are 16 residues in the CDR3. J gave up 3 bases and V 2 bases, and 7 bases lay outside the gene matches. The CDR3 spells CASSQIADRGNYEQYF. The CDR3 nucleotides read TGCGCCAGCAGCCAAATTGCGGACAGGGGGAACTACGAGCAGTACTTC.

This clonotype was picked up many times. The chain joins TRBV4-2 to TRBJ2-3; TRBD2 aligns across 8 bases. The V and J ends lost 4 bases and 6 bases, in that order; junction bases with no gene match: 12. CDR1 is LGHNA and CDR2 is YNFKEQ in the germline V gene. The CDR3 totals 16 residues. The CDR3 DNA is TGTGCCAGCAGCCCAACTAGCGGACCCAACTGGGATACGCAGTATTTT. Translated, it gives CASSPTSGPNWDTQYF.

This clonotype turned up a few times. The chain employs TRBV9 and TRBJ1-1; D is ambiguous. CDR1 and CDR2 (germline): SGDLS, YYNGEE. The CDR3 runs to 12 residues. Trimming took off 3 bases at V and 5 bases at J, with 8 bases between the two ends. The chain's CDR3 is CASSEISTEAFF. DNA for the CDR3: TGTGCCAGCAGCGAGATATCGACTGAAGCTTTCTTT. The full variable domain, its missing parts supplied by reference TRBV9 and TRBJ1-1, is DSGVTQTPKHLITATGQRVTLRCSPRSGDLSVYWYQQSLDQGLQFLIQYYNGEERAKGNILERFSAQQFPDLHSELNLSSLELGDSALYFCASSEISTEAFFGQGTRLTVV.

This chain uses TRBV10-3 with TRBJ2-1; weak D call: TRBD2 (6 bases). Deletions cut 0 bases from V and 9 bases from J, with 24 bases between. Germline CDR1 and CDR2: ENHRY and SYGVKD. The CDR3 length is 18 residues. CDR3 DNA: TGTGCCATCAGTGAGTCGGCATTGGGGCCCGGGAGCTCGAGTGAGCAGTTCTTC. Protein sequence: CAISESALGPGSSSEQFF.